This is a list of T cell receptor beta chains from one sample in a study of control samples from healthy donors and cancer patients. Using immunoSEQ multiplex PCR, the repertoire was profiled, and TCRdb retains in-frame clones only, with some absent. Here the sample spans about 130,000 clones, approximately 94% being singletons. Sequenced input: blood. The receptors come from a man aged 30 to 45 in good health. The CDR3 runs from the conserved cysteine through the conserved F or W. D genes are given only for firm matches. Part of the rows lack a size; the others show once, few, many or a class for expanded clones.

CDR3nt: TGTGCCAGCAGCCAAGTTCGACAGGGTTACGAGCAGTACTTC
CDR3aa: CASSQVRQGYEQYF
abundance: NA
d_gene: TRBD1
v_gene: TRBV4-2
j_gene: TRBJ2-7

CDR3nt: TGTGCCAGCTCACCACTAACAGCGGGGGGGTACTACGAGCAGTACTTC
CDR3aa: CASSPLTAGGYYEQYF
abundance: NA
d_gene: TRBD2
v_gene: TRBV18
j_gene: TRBJ2-7

CDR3nt: TGTGCCTGGACGACAGGGGCCTTCTCTGGAAACACCATATATTTT
CDR3aa: CAWTTGAFSGNTIYF
abundance: NA
d_gene: TRBD1
v_gene: TRBV30
j_gene: TRBJ1-3

CDR3nt: TGTGCCATCAGTGATGAGCGGGAGCCCCAGCATTTT
CDR3aa: CAISDEREPQHF
abundance: NA
d_gene: NA
v_gene: TRBV10-3
j_gene: TRBJ1-5

CDR3nt: TGTGCCAGCAGTCCCGACACTCAAGAGACCCAGTACTTC
CDR3aa: CASSPDTQETQYF
abundance: NA
d_gene: NA
v_gene: TRBV6-6
j_gene: TRBJ2-5

CDR3nt: TGTGCTAGTGGTTTAGGGGGCCAGTCAGCTTTCTTT
CDR3aa: CASGLGGQSAFF
abundance: NA
d_gene: TRBD1
v_gene: TRBV12-5
j_gene: TRBJ1-1

CDR3nt: TGTGCCAGCAGCCCGGACAGGGAACAGCCCCAGCATTTT
CDR3aa: CASSPDREQPQHF
abundance: once
d_gene: TRBD1
v_gene: TRBV6-5
j_gene: TRBJ1-5

CDR3nt: TGTGCCAGTAGTCAAGGAGGGCGCAATCAGCCCCAGCATTTT
CDR3aa: CASSQGGRNQPQHF
abundance: NA
d_gene: NA
v_gene: TRBV19
j_gene: TRBJ1-5

CDR3nt: TGTGCCAGCAGTTTGGGAGCGGGTCCAAGCAACACTGAAGCTTTCTTT
CDR3aa: CASSLGAGPSNTEAFF
abundance: NA
d_gene: NA
v_gene: TRBV27
j_gene: TRBJ1-1

CDR3nt: TGTGCCAGCAGCTCCGGGGGGGGGACCGGTGAAGCTTTCTTT
CDR3aa: CASSSGGGTGEAFF
abundance: NA
d_gene: NA
v_gene: TRBV7-6
j_gene: TRBJ1-1

CDR3nt: TGTGCCAGCAGCTTATATCCCGGGGGTAGTGAGCAGTACTTC
CDR3aa: CASSLYPGGSEQYF
abundance: NA
d_gene: NA
v_gene: TRBV7-2
j_gene: TRBJ2-7

CDR3nt: TGTGCCAGCATTTTGAGGGATCCCTATGGCTACACCTTC
CDR3aa: CASILRDPYGYTF
abundance: NA
d_gene: NA
v_gene: TRBV2
j_gene: TRBJ1-2